This TCR beta chain was obtained from a study of Ad26.COV2.S vaccination and SARS-CoV-2 variants. Study details: The study gave Ad26.COV2.S intramuscularly, once or twice 56 days apart. Study observations and caveats: Analyses that measured TCR breadth and depth may have underestimated total T cell responses. Spike-specific TCR breadth was greater after Ad26.COV2.S than placebo.

Treatment given: some 19 received Ad26.COV2.S at low or high dose, single or two shots; roughly five received placebo; per-sample allocation not given. Sampling was done on day 63 after the first vaccine or placebo injection. There are 13 residues in the CDR3. Trimming took off 3 bases at V and 4 bases at J, with 10 bases between the two ends. Germline V gives CDR1 MNHEY, CDR2 SMNVEV (reference sequence). Only in-frame clones appear in the TCRdb table, and some are missing; sequencing was by immunoSEQ multiplex PCR. The sample yields hundreds of thousands of clones, roughly 90% seen once. A note on this clone: The antigen is not known.

This clonotype was sampled from a person between 18 and 65 years old who received the Ad26.COV2.S COVID-19 vaccine or a placebo. Sequenced here: peripheral blood, sampled in a trial of Ad26.COV2.S vaccine versus placebo. The chain employs TRBV27 and TRBJ2-7; D may be TRBD1 (5 bases). This chain's CDR3 is CASSLGQIYEQYF. The DNA of the CDR3 is TGTGCCAGCAGTTTGGGGCAGATATACGAGCAGTACTTC.